This T cell receptor (beta chain) was recorded in a study of technical replicates of blood from a few donors. From germline, CDR1 is GTSNPN and CDR2 SVGIG (reference sequence). V lost 3 bases and J 7 bases, leaving 12 bases between the germline ends. This CDR3 comprises 12 residues. Only in-frame clones appear in the TCRdb table, and some are missing; sequencing was by immunoSEQ multiplex PCR. The sample has approximately 50,000 clones, roughly 95% seen once. Sequenced: T cells isolated from PBMCs. The chain combines TRBV30 with TRBJ1-2, with D tentatively TRBD1 (6 bases). The sequence was obtained from a human donor in good health. Here the CDR3 reads CAWRGAGSGYTF. The CDR3 coding sequence is TGTGCCTGGAGGGGGGCTGGCAGTGGCTACACCTTC.